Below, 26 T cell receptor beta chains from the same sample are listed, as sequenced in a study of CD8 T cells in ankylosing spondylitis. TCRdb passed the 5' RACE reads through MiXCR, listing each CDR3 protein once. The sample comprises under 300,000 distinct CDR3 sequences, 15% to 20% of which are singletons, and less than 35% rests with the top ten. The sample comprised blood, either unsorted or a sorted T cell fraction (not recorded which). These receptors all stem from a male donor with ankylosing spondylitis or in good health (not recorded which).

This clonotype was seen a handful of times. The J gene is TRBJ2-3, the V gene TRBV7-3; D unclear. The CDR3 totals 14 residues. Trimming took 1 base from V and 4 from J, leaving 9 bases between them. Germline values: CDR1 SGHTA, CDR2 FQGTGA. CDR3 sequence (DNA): TGTGCCAGCAGCTTAATGGCGTGGTCAGATACGCAGTATTTT. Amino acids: CASSLMAWSDTQYF. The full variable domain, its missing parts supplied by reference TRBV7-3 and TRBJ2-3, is GAGVSQTPSNKVTEKGKYVELRCDPISGHTALYWYRQSLGQGPEFLIYFQGTGAADDSGLPNDRFFAVRPEGSVSTLKIQRTERGDSAVYLCASSLMAWSDTQYFGPGTRLTVL.

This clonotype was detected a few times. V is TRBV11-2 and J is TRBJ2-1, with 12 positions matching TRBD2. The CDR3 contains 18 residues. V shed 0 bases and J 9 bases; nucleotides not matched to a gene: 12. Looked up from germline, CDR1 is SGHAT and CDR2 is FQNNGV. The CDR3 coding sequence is TGTGCCAGCAGCTTAGATCAAAGACTAGCGGGAGTCGGGGGTGAGCAGTTCTTC. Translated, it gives CASSLDQRLAGVGGEQFF.

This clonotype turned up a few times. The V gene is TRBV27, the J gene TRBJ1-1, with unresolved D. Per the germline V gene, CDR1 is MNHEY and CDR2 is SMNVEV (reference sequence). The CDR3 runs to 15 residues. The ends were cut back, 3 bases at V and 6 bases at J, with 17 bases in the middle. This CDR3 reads CASSFSQVYGSEAFF. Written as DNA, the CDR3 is TGTGCCAGCAGTTTTTCTCAAGTCTATGGATCTGAAGCTTTCTTT.

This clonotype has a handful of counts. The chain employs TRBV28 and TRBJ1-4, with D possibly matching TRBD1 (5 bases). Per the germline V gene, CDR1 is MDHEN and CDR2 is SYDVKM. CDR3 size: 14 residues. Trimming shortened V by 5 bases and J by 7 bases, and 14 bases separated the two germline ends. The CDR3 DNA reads TGTGCCAGCAGTGCATGGGGCGGTGGTGAAAAACTGTTTTTT. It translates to CASSAWGGGEKLFF.

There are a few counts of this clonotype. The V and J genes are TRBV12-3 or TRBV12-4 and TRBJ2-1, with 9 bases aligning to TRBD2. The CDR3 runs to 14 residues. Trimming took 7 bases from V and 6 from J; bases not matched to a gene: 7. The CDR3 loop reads CASTLAGAGNEQFF. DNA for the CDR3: TGTGCCAGCACCTTAGCGGGAGCAGGCAATGAGCAGTTCTTC.

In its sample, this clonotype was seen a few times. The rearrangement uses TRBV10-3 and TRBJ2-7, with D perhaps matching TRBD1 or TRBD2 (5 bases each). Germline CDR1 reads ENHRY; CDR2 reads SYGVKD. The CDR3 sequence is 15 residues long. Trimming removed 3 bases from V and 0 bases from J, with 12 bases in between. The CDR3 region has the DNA TGTGCCATCAGTGAACTCTGGGACGACTCCTACGAGCAGTACTTC. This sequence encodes CAISELWDDSYEQYF.

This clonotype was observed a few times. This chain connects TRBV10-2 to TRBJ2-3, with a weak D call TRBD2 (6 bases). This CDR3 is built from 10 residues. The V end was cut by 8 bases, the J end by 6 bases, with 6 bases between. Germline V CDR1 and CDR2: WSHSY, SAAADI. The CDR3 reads CASREDTQYF. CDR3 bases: TGCGCCAGCCGGGAGGATACGCAGTATTTT.

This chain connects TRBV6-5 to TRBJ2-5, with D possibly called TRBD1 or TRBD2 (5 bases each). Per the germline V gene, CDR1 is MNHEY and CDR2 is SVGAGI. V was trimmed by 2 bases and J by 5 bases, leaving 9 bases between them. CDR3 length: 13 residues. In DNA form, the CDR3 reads TGTGCCAGCAGTTACATGAGGGGCGAGACCCAGTACTTC. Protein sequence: CASSYMRGETQYF.

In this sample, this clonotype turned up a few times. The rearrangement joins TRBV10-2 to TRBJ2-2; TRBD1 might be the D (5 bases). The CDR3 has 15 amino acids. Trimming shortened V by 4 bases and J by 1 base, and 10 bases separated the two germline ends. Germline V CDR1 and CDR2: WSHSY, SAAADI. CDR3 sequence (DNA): TGCGCCAGCAGTGGGCTACAGGTGAACACCGGGGAGCTGTTTTTT. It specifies CASSGLQVNTGELFF.

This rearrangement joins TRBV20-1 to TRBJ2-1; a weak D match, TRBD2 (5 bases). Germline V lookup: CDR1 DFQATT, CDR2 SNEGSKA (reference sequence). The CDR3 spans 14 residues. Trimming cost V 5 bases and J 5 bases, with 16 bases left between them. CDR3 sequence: CSAERPGADNEQFF. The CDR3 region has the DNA TGCAGTGCTGAACGACCCGGAGCGGACAATGAGCAGTTCTTC.

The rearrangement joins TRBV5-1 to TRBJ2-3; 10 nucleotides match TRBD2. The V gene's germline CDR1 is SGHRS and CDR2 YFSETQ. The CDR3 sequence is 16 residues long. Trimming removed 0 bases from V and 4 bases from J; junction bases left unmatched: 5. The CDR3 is CASSLERTSGADTQYF. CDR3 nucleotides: TGCGCCAGCAGCTTGGAGAGGACTAGCGGCGCAGATACGCAGTATTTT.

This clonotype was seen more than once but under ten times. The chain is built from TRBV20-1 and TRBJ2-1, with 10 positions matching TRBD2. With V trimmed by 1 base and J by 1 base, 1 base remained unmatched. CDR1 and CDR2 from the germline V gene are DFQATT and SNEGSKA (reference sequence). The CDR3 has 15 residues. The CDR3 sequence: CSARGLAGSYNEQFF. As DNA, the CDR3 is TGCAGTGCTAGAGGACTAGCGGGTTCCTACAATGAGCAGTTCTTC.

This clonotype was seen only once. In DNA, the CDR3 is TGTGCCAGCAGCTTAGATCGTCTAGCGGGAGGAGAGACCCAGTACTTC. It codes for CASSLDRLAGGETQYF. This chain joins TRBV7-6 and TRBJ2-5; TRBD2 matches at 11 bases. Germline CDR1 SGHVS, CDR2 FNYEAQ. With V trimmed by 1 base and J by 4 bases, 5 bases remained unmatched. The CDR3 spans 16 residues.

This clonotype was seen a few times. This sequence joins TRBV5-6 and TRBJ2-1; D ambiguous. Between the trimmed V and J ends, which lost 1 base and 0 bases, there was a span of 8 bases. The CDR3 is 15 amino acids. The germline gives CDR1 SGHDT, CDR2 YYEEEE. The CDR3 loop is CASSLSPSSYNEQFF. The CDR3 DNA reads TGTGCCAGCAGCTTGAGTCCAAGCTCCTACAATGAGCAGTTCTTC.

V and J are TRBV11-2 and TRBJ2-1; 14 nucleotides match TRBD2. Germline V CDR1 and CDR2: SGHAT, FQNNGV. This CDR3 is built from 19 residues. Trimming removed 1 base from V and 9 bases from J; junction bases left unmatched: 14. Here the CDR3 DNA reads TGTGCCAGCAGCTTAGTGGTCAGGGGAGGACTAGCGGGAGGCTCTGAGCAGTTCTTC. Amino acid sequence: CASSLVVRGGLAGGSEQFF. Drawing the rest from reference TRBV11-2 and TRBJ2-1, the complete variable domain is EAGVAQSPRYKIIEKRQSVAFWCNPISGHATLYWYQQILGQGPKLLIQFQNNGVVDDSQLPKDRFSAERLKGVDSTLKIQPAKLEDSAVYLCASSLVVRGGLAGGSEQFFGPGTRLTVL.

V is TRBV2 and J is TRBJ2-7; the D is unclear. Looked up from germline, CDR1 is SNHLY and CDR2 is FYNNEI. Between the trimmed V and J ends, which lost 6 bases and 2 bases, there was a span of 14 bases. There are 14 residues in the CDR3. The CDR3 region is CASSETNRAYEQYF. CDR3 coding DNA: TGTGCCAGCAGCGAAACCAACAGAGCCTACGAGCAGTACTTC.

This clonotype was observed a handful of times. CDR3 nucleotide sequence: TGTGCCAGCAGCTCCCACGAGACAGGGCTGGAAACCCAGTACTTC. Amino acid sequence: CASSSHETGLETQYF. The chain joins TRBV11-2 to TRBJ2-5; 7 bases agree with TRBD1. Germline lookup yields CDR1 SGHAT and CDR2 FQNNGV. This CDR3 region has 15 residues. The V and J ends lost 4 bases and 8 bases, in that order; junction bases with no gene match: 13.

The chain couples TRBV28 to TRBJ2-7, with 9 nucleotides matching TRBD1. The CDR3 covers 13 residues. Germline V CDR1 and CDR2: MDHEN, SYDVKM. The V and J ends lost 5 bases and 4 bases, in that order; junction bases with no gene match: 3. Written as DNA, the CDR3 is TGTGCCAGCAGTACGGACAGGGGTTACGAGCAGTACTTC. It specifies CASSTDRGYEQYF.

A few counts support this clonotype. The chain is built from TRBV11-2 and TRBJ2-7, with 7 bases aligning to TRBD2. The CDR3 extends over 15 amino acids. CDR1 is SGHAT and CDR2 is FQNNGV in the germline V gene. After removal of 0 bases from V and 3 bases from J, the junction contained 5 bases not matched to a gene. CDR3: CASSLDAGVGYEQYF. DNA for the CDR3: TGTGCCAGCAGCTTAGATGCGGGAGTCGGCTACGAGCAGTACTTC.

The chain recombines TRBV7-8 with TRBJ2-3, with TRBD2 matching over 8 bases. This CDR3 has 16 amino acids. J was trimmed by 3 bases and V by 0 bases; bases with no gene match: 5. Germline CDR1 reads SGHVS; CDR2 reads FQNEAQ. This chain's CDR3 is CASSLAVTSVTDTQYF. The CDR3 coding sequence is TGTGCCAGCAGCTTAGCCGTGACTAGCGTTACAGATACGCAGTATTTT.

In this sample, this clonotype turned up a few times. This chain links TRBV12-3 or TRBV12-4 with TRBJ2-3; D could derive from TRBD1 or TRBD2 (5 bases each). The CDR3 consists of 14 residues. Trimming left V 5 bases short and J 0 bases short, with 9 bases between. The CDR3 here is CASSDGASTDTQYF. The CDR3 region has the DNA TGTGCCAGCAGTGACGGGGCTAGCACAGATACGCAGTATTTT.

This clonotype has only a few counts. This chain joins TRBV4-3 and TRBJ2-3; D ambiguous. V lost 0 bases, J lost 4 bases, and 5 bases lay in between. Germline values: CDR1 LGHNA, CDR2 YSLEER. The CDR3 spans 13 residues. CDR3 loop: CASSQEQPDTQYF. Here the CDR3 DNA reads TGCGCCAGCAGCCAAGAGCAGCCAGATACGCAGTATTTT.

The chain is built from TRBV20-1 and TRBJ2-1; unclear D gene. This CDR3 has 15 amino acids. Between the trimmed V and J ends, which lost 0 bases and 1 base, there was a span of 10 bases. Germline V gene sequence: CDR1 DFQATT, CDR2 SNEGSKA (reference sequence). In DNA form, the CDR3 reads TGCAGTGCTAGAGATGGGCTGGGTTCCTACAATGAGCAGTTCTTC. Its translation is CSARDGLGSYNEQFF.

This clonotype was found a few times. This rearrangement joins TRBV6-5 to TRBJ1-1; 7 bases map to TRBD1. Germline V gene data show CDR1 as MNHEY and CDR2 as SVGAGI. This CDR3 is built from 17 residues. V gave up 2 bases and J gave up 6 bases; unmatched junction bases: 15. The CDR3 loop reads CASSYGWEGAFNAEAFF. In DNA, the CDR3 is TGTGCCAGCAGTTACGGTTGGGAGGGGGCGTTTAACGCTGAAGCTTTCTTT.

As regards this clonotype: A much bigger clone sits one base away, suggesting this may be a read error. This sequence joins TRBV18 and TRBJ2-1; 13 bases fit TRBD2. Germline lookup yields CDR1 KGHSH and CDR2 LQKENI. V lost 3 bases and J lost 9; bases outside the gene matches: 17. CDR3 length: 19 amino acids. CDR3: CASSPRPIPGTSGDSEQFF. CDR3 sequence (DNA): TGTGCCAGCTCACCGCGACCTATCCCCGGGACTAGCGGGGACAGTGAGCAGTTCTTC.

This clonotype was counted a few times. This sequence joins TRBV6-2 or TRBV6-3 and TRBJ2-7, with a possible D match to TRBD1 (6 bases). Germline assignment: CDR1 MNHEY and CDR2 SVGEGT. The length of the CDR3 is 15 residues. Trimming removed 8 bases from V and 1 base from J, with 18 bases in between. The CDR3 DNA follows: TGTGCCAGCCTGGACGACATAGACAGGTCCTACGAGCAGTACTTC. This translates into CASLDDIDRSYEQYF.